The clone carrying this TCR beta chain was counted only a few times. The sample is drawn from a study of identical twins. TCRdb re-derived calls from the 5' RACE reads in MiXCR, one entry per CDR3 protein. This table has fewer than 250,000 distinct CDR3 sequences, less than 20% appearing once. These data are also associated with another study on T cells expressing NK-cell markers. That report notes: Researchers report these clonotypes also headed the CD3+CD56-NKG2C+ fraction in four donors.

The sequenced sample consisted of CD8+ T cells sorted from blood. The clonotype comes from a woman between 18 and 29 years old in good health.

CDR3 in DNA: TGTGCCAGCAGCCCCGCACAGCAGCGGGGCCTACCCTGGGGGCAGTATTTT. Translated, it gives CASSPAQQRGLPWGQYF. The chain links TRBV3-1 to TRBJ2-3; 7 positions match TRBD2. CDR3 length: 17 amino acids. The ends lost 4 bases at V and 11 bases at J; junction bases unmatched: 21. Germline loops: CDR1 LGHDT, CDR2 YNNKEL (reference sequence).